The rows below give T cell receptor beta chains drawn from one sample of a study of PD-1 blockade in classical Hodgkin lymphoma. TCRdb keeps only in-frame clones here, not all; method: immunoSEQ multiplex PCR. The sample holds about 84,000 clones; roughly 90% are singletons and the top ten take around 20%. The sequences come from peripheral blood mononuclear cells (PBMCs), collected at baseline. These TCRs come from a human donor with classical Hodgkin lymphoma. The CDR3 runs from the conserved cysteine through the conserved F or W. A D gene is named only where the DNA matches it firmly. The size field is filled for only some rows; it gives once, few, many or a size class.

CDR3 | DNA | J | V | size | D
CASSLLVLAGETQYF | TGTGCCAGCAGCTTATTGGTACTAGCTGGAGAGACCCAGTACTTC | TRBJ2-5 | TRBV7-9 | . | .
CASSPPTSGFSGANVLTF | TGTGCCAGCTCACCTCCGACTAGCGGCTTCTCTGGGGCCAACGTCCTGACTTTC | TRBJ2-6 | TRBV18 | . | TRBD2
CASSLGTSSYEQYF | TGTGCCAGCAGCTTAGGGACTAGCAGCTACGAGCAGTACTTC | TRBJ2-7 | TRBV7-2 | . | TRBD2
CASSLTGTGNGYTF | TGTGCCAGCAGCTTGACTGGGACAGGGAATGGCTACACCTTC | TRBJ1-2 | TRBV5-4 | few | TRBD1
CASSDGGSGNTIYF | TGCGCCAGCAGTGACGGGGGTAGTGGAAACACCATATATTTT | TRBJ1-3 | TRBV10-2 | few | .
CASSFTGQAGEKLFF | TGCGCCAGCAGCTTCACCGGACAGGCGGGCGAAAAACTGTTTTTT | TRBJ1-4 | TRBV5-1 | . | TRBD1
CASSPSGPGQVNEQYF | TGCGCCAGCAGCCCATCTGGTCCGGGACAGGTTAACGAGCAGTACTTC | TRBJ2-7 | TRBV4-3 | . | TRBD1
CASSQDFNGDSYGGPSGGQPQHF | TGTGCCAGCAGCCAAGATTTTAACGGGGATAGTTACGGAGGCCCTTCGGGCGGTCAGCCCCAGCATTTT | TRBJ1-5 | TRBV4-2 | . | .
CASSQDLVDYYNEQFF | TGTGCCAGCAGCCAAGATCTTGTGGACTACTACAATGAGCAGTTCTTC | TRBJ2-1 | TRBV14 | . | .
CASSYLGLSTDTQYF | TGTGCCAGCAGTTACTTGGGGCTCAGCACAGATACGCAGTATTTT | TRBJ2-3 | TRBV6-6 | few | .
CASSYSPGRNEKLFF | TGTGCCAGCAGTTATTCCCCGGGGCGGAATGAAAAACTGTTTTTT | TRBJ1-4 | TRBV6-6 | . | .
CASSQVFARNTEAFF | TGCGCCAGCAGCCAAGTTTTTGCGAGGAACACTGAAGCTTTCTTT | TRBJ1-1 | TRBV4-1 | . | .
CATSRDRGRSGRTDTQYF | TGTGCCACCAGCAGAGATAGGGGACGTAGCGGCCGCACAGATACGCAGTATTTT | TRBJ2-3 | TRBV15 | once | .
CASSTTSERYNEQFF | TGCGCCAGCAGCACCACTAGCGAAAGATACAATGAGCAGTTCTTC | TRBJ2-1 | TRBV5-1 | . | TRBD2
CAWISGLAGKNEQFF | TGTGCCTGGATCTCGGGGCTAGCGGGAAAAAATGAGCAGTTCTTC | TRBJ2-1 | TRBV30 | . | TRBD2
CASSETDGDSYEQYF | TGTGCCAGTAGTGAAACCGACGGAGACTCCTACGAGCAGTACTTC | TRBJ2-7 | TRBV19 | . | .
CASSPGTSRVSYEQYF | TGTGCCAGCAGCCCAGGGACTAGCCGAGTCTCCTACGAGCAGTACTTC | TRBJ2-7 | TRBV7-2 | few | TRBD2
CASSLAAVPGTGELFF | TGCGCCAGCAGCTTGGCCGCGGTCCCCGGGACCGGGGAGCTGTTTTTT | TRBJ2-2 | TRBV5-1 | . | .